Below, 32 T cell receptor beta chains from the same sample are listed, as sequenced in a study of T cells in Graves' hyperthyroidism and ophthalmopathy (dated by TCRdb to about 2019). The library was obtained by multiplex PCR. TCRdb records Illumina HiSeq 2000 as the sequencer. The TCR beta CDR3 regions were amplified from RNA transcripts. A first-round RT-PCR of the TCR CDR3 used the HTBI primer set with the Qiagen OneStep RT-PCR kit. TCRdb trimmed the raw reads at Q25, called clones with MiXCR and kept productive beta chains. Here each entry gathers all rows of one CDR3 protein and keeps the most common genes and DNA. For this sample there are about 380,000 distinct CDR3 sequences; under 20% appear just once. In total, the top ten clones hold 35% to 50% of the sample. The material sequenced was blood. These TCRs come from a man younger than 35 with Graves' ophthalmopathy.

The chain links TRBV11-2 to TRBJ2-1, with D maybe TRBD2 (7 bases). The CDR3 spans 14 residues. Trimming removed 5 bases at V and 8 bases at J, with 16 bases between. Germline V CDR1 and CDR2: SGHAT, FQNNGV. CDR3 bases: TGTGCCAGCAGCCCGTCGGGGGGCCGCGATGAGCAGTTCTTC. This sequence encodes CASSPSGGRDEQFF.

This clonotype was detected many times. The chain employs TRBV6-5 and TRBJ1-6; no reliable D call. The CDR3 totals 13 residues. V lost 0 bases and J 9 bases, leaving 6 bases between the germline ends. Germline lookup yields CDR1 MNHEY and CDR2 SVGAGI. CDR3 coding DNA: TGTGCCAGCAGTTACTCGATTCGTTCACCCCTCCACTTT. Translation gives CASSYSIRSPLHF.

This clonotype was counted many times. V is TRBV20-1 and J is TRBJ2-7; no clear D gene. The CDR3 consists of 14 residues. Germline-derived CDR1 and CDR2 are DFQATT and SNEGSKA (reference sequence). V lost 0 bases to trimming and J lost 3 bases, with 12 bases between them. The CDR3 is CSAREGSTNYEQYF. CDR3 DNA sequence: TGCAGTGCTAGAGAGGGCAGCACCAACTACGAGCAGTACTTC.

The genes are TRBV7-6 and TRBJ1-1, with no clear D. This CDR3 contains 14 residues. Deletions cut 5 bases from V and 4 bases from J, with 14 bases between. Per the germline V gene, CDR1 is SGHVS and CDR2 is FNYEAQ. The CDR3 nucleotides are TGTGCCAGCAGCCCCGAGGCCGATCCCACTGAAGCTTTCTTT. Translating it yields CASSPEADPTEAFF.

This clonotype was counted between two and nine times. The rearrangement links TRBV19 to TRBJ1-5; tentatively, D is TRBD1 (6 bases). From germline, CDR1 is LNHDA and CDR2 SQIVND (reference sequence). The CDR3 spans 15 residues. Trimming left V 1 base short and J 5 bases short, with 12 bases between. CDR3 loop: CASSIVKGGDQPQHF. The CDR3 nucleotides are TGTGCCAGTAGTATAGTAAAGGGGGGGGATCAGCCCCAGCATTTT.

The chain employs TRBV20-1 and TRBJ1-4; unclear D gene. The V and J ends lost 1 base and 7 bases respectively, with 10 bases between them. The CDR3 runs 13 residues. Germline CDR1 reads DFQATT; CDR2 reads SNEGSKA (reference sequence). The CDR3 region has the DNA TGCAGTGCTAGAGGACTGAACATTGAAAAACTGTTTTTT. Its protein product is CSARGLNIEKLFF.

This rearrangement joins TRBV3-1 to TRBJ1-2, with D maybe TRBD1 (5 bases). The CDR3 runs to 12 residues. Trimming took 0 bases from V and 12 from J, leaving 11 bases between them. The germline CDR1 and CDR2 sequences are LGHDT and YNNKEL (reference sequence). The CDR3 DNA sequence: TGTGCCAGCAGCCAAGAATGGGGGATGAACACCTTC. Its protein is CASSQEWGMNTF.

This chain joins TRBV27 and TRBJ2-1, with D possibly being TRBD1 (5 bases). The CDR3 runs to 14 residues. The germline V and J ends were trimmed by 10 bases and 3 bases, with 16 bases remaining between them. Germline V CDR1 and CDR2: MNHEY, SMNVEV (reference sequence). The CDR3 region has the DNA TGTGCCACCCACGCGACAGATTACTACAATGAGCAGTTCTTC. Its translation: CATHATDYYNEQFF.

This clonotype was counted many times. The CDR3 here is CASSEVVGPNYGYTF. The CDR3 DNA is TGTGCCAGCAGTGAAGTGGTCGGACCTAACTATGGCTACACCTTC. This rearrangement joins TRBV6-1 to TRBJ1-2; D unresolved. The V end lost 1 base, the J end lost 0 bases, and 9 bases lay between the germline ends. There are 15 residues in the CDR3. Germline-derived CDR1 and CDR2 are MNHNS and SASEGT.

This chain uses TRBV20-1 with TRBJ1-2, with TRBD1 matching over 11 bases. In germline, CDR1 is DFQATT, CDR2 SNEGSKA (reference sequence). The CDR3 consists of 13 residues. V lost 5 bases and J lost 8; bases outside the gene matches: 7. CDR3 DNA: TGCAGTGCTCCCGGACAGGGGGCGCGGGGCTACACCTTC. Protein: CSAPGQGARGYTF.

This chain connects TRBV4-1 to TRBJ2-6; D is possibly TRBD2 (5 bases). Trimming removed 0 bases from V and 3 bases from J, with 12 bases in between. The CDR3 sequence is 17 residues long. Germline-derived CDR1 and CDR2 are MGHRA and YSYEKL. CDR3 nucleotides: TGCGCCAGCAGCCAAGATTTGGCAGGAGGTGGGGCCAACGTCCTGACTTTC. Translation: CASSQDLAGGGANVLTF.

This chain connects TRBV10-3 to TRBJ1-6; D perhaps matches TRBD1 (5 bases). The CDR3 is 14 amino acids. V lost 4 bases and J 9 bases, leaving 13 bases between the germline ends. The germline gives CDR1 ENHRY, CDR2 SYGVKD. The CDR3 is CAISVEGIGSPLHF. CDR3 DNA: TGTGCCATCAGTGTGGAGGGGATAGGTTCACCCCTCCACTTT.

This clonotype was detected ten times or more. The chain has TRBV7-6 and TRBJ2-3; 10 bases map to TRBD2. The germline CDR1 and CDR2 sequences are SGHVS and FNYEAQ. V lost 5 bases and J lost 6; bases outside the gene matches: 5. The CDR3 totals 14 residues. This CDR3 reads CASSSGGAGDTQYF. In DNA form, the CDR3 reads TGTGCCAGCAGCAGCGGGGGGGCCGGGGATACGCAGTATTTT.

This chain uses TRBV2 with TRBJ2-5; TRBD2 matches at 13 bases. J was trimmed by 5 bases and V by 6 bases; bases with no gene match: 18. The CDR3 length is 19 residues. Germline lookup yields CDR1 SNHLY and CDR2 FYNNEI. DNA for the CDR3: TGTGCCAGCAGCCTAGAGCCACTAGCGGGGGGGCCCATGGAGGAGACCCAGTACTTC. Protein sequence: CASSLEPLAGGPMEETQYF.

This clonotype was detected many times. V and J are TRBV3-1 and TRBJ2-1, with 7 bases aligning to TRBD1. Germline lookup yields CDR1 LGHDT and CDR2 YNNKEL (reference sequence). The length of the CDR3 is 15 residues. V trimming: 6 bases; J trimming: 5 bases; junction bases outside the gene matches: 10. The CDR3 region is CASRDSGTANNEQFF. The CDR3 DNA is TGTGCCAGCAGAGACTCCGGGACAGCTAACAATGAGCAGTTCTTC.

This chain links TRBV6-1 with TRBJ2-2, with 8 nucleotides matching TRBD1. Germline CDR1 and CDR2: MNHNS and SASEGT. J lost 4 bases, V lost 6 bases, and 10 bases had no gene match. CDR3 length equals 16 residues. The chain's CDR3 is CASSFPTGEFTGELFF. The CDR3 coding sequence is TGTGCCAGCAGCTTCCCGACAGGGGAATTCACCGGGGAGCTGTTTTTT.

This clonotype was detected only a few times. A read error may explain this, as a much larger clone is one base away. The V and J genes are TRBV20-1 and TRBJ2-1; D gene unclear. CDR1 is DFQATT and CDR2 is SNEGSKA in the germline V gene (reference sequence). CDR3 length equals 10 residues. The ends were cut back, 2 bases at V and 4 bases at J, with 0 bases in the middle. The CDR3: CSARYNEQFF. CDR3 sequence (DNA): TGCAGTGCTAGATACAATGAGCAGTTCTTC.

The table lists this clonotype with a few counts. V gene TRBV14 combines with J gene TRBJ2-7; the match to TRBD2 covers 7 bases. J lost 5 bases, V lost 4 bases, and 8 bases had no gene match. The CDR3 sequence is 14 residues long. CDR1 is SGHDN and CDR2 is FVKESK in the germline V gene. The CDR3 coding sequence is TGTGCCAGCAGCCCGGGGGGAGTGGTCCACGAGCAGTACTTC. Protein: CASSPGGVVHEQYF.

The chain combines TRBV7-6 with TRBJ2-5, with TRBD2 as a possible D gene (6 bases). CDR1 SGHVS and CDR2 FNYEAQ come from the germline V gene. Trimming stripped 9 bases from V and 4 bases from J, with 12 bases between. The CDR3 is 12 residues long. The CDR3 coding sequence is TGTGCCAGGAGCCAGGAGGGAGAGACCCAGTACTTC. Translated: CARSQEGETQYF.

The chain joins TRBV25-1 to TRBJ1-1, with D unclear. The germline CDR1 and CDR2 sequences are MGHDK and SYGVNS. The ends were cut back, 8 bases at V and 3 bases at J, with 7 bases in the middle. This CDR3 contains 11 residues. The CDR3, as DNA: TGTGCCAGCCGGGAGGACACTGAAGCTTTCTTT. Its protein product is CASREDTEAFF. The complete variable domain, with remaining parts taken from reference TRBV25-1 and TRBJ1-1, reads EADIYQTPRYLVIGTGKKITLECSQTMGHDKMYWYQQDPGMELHLIHYSYGVNSTEKGDLSSESTVSRIRTEHFPLTLESARPSHTSQYLCASREDTEAFFGQGTRLTVV.

The rearrangement links TRBV7-2 to TRBJ2-1; possibly TRBD1 or TRBD2 for D (6 bases each). Germline lookup yields CDR1 SGHTA and CDR2 FQGNSA. The CDR3 length is 16 residues. Trimming cost V 1 base and J 9 bases, with 19 bases left between them. The CDR3 DNA reads TGTGCCAGCAGCTTAGATTCCAGCTGGGGGCGGGGTGAGCAGTTCTTC. This sequence encodes CASSLDSSWGRGEQFF. The entire variable domain, with the rest obtained from reference TRBV7-2 and TRBJ2-1, is as follows: GAGVSQSPSNKVTEKGKDVELRCDPISGHTALYWYRQSLGQGLEFLIYFQGNSAPDKSGLPSDRFSAERTGGSVSTLTIQRTQQEDSAVYLCASSLDSSWGRGEQFFGPGTRLTVL.

This clonotype was recorded a few times. V and J are TRBV6-1 and TRBJ2-1, with D perhaps TRBD1 (6 bases). This CDR3 region has 13 residues. Per the germline V gene, CDR1 is MNHNS and CDR2 is SASEGT. V gave up 9 bases and J gave up 5 bases, with 14 bases separating them. CDR3 loop: CASSQGSDNEQFF. The CDR3, as DNA: TGTGCCAGTTCACAGGGCTCGGACAATGAGCAGTTCTTC.

Here the CDR3 reads CAISGTGGASEAFF. CDR3 DNA: TGTGCCATCAGTGGGACAGGGGGCGCATCTGAAGCTTTCTTT. The V and J genes are TRBV10-3 and TRBJ1-1, with TRBD1 identical over 11 bases. CDR1 and CDR2 from the germline V gene are ENHRY and SYGVKD. The CDR3 is 14 residues long. Germline trimming cut 4 bases from V and 6 bases from J; bases unmatched to any gene: 4.

In its sample, this clonotype was seen many times. The chain couples TRBV20-1 to TRBJ2-7, with no clear D. Germline-derived CDR1 and CDR2 are DFQATT and SNEGSKA (reference sequence). This CDR3 is built from 9 residues. Trimming pared 6 bases from V and 7 bases from J, leaving 7 bases between. The CDR3 DNA follows: TGCAGTGCACACTCGGAGCAGTACTTC. Translating gives CSAHSEQYF.

The chain recombines TRBV6-1 with TRBJ2-6; D ambiguous. This CDR3 is 15 amino acids long. CDR1 MNHNS and CDR2 SASEGT come from the germline V gene. Trimming removed 5 bases at V and 0 bases at J, with 8 bases between. Written as DNA, the CDR3 is TGTGCCAGCAGTCCCCGGAGCTCTGGGGCCAACGTCCTGACTTTC. It translates to CASSPRSSGANVLTF.

This clonotype was observed many times. The gene calls are TRBV11-2 and TRBJ1-1; D may be TRBD1 (5 bases). Germline loops: CDR1 SGHAT, CDR2 FQNNGV. Trimming pared 0 bases from V and 5 bases from J, leaving 7 bases between. The CDR3 sequence is 13 residues long. This CDR3 reads CASSLEGVTEAFF. CDR3 DNA: TGTGCCAGCAGCTTAGAGGGGGTTACTGAAGCTTTCTTT.

This clonotype was detected only a few times. This chain uses TRBV18 with TRBJ2-5; 7 nucleotides line up with TRBD1. The V gene's germline CDR1 is KGHSH and CDR2 LQKENI. V was pared by 1 base and J by 1 base, with 3 bases of the junction left unmatched. This CDR3 contains 15 residues. The CDR3 coding sequence is TGTGCCAGCTCACCACTACAGGGGAGCCAAGAGACCCAGTACTTC. Protein sequence: CASSPLQGSQETQYF.

J is TRBJ1-1 and V is TRBV6-5, with D possibly matching TRBD1 (5 bases). The CDR3 sequence is 18 residues long. Germline assignment: CDR1 MNHEY and CDR2 SVGAGI. Between the trimmed V and J ends, which lost 4 bases and 0 bases, there was a span of 21 bases. The CDR3 region is CASSFPTGPGGVNTEAFF. The CDR3 nucleotides are TGTGCCAGCAGTTTCCCAACGGGGCCCGGGGGAGTGAACACTGAAGCTTTCTTT.

V usage is TRBV10-3 and J usage is TRBJ2-7; TRBD2 is a possible D gene (6 bases). Trimming cost V 0 bases and J 6 bases, with 18 bases left between them. This CDR3 spans 16 amino acids. Germline V gives CDR1 ENHRY, CDR2 SYGVKD. The CDR3 DNA sequence: TGTGCCATCAGTGAGTCCTCGTGGGGCGCGGGGTCCGAGCAGTACTTC. It codes for CAISESSWGAGSEQYF.

The rearrangement uses TRBV2 and TRBJ1-1, with 9 bases identical to TRBD1. The CDR3 is 17 amino acids. Germline CDR1 is SNHLY and CDR2 is FYNNEI. V gave up 5 bases and J gave up 0 bases; unmatched junction bases: 10. This CDR3 reads CASSQSGQGSMNTEAFF. CDR3 in DNA: TGTGCCAGCAGTCAGTCGGGACAGGGCTCGATGAACACTGAAGCTTTCTTT.

The chain links TRBV20-1 to TRBJ1-5, with a tentative D call TRBD1 (5 bases). The germline CDR1 and CDR2 sequences are DFQATT and SNEGSKA (reference sequence). V was pared by 2 bases and J by 1 base, with 9 bases between. The CDR3 loop spans 14 amino acids. This CDR3 is CSARLGESNQPQHF. CDR3 DNA: TGCAGTGCTAGATTAGGGGAGAGCAATCAGCCCCAGCATTTT.

The rearrangement links TRBV12-3 or TRBV12-4 to TRBJ2-1, with no clear D. There are 12 residues in the CDR3. V was shortened by 1 base and J by 4 bases, with 2 bases between the two germline ends. The CDR3 bases are TGTGCCAGCAGTTTAGAGTACAATGAGCAGTTCTTC. It specifies CASSLEYNEQFF.